This entry concerns a single TCR beta chain. Per the authors' pipeline: Counts of nucleated cells, estimated from reference gene primer amplification, were obtained. Clones were sequenced by immunoSEQ multiplex PCR, and TCRdb holds only the in-frame ones, with some missing. The DNA gave D and trimming, while V, J and clone size come from that table. The sample holds approximately 54,000 clones, 81% seen once. Germline V CDR1 and CDR2: SGDLS, YYNGEE. The length of the CDR3 is 15 residues. V was clipped by 2 bases and J by 3 bases; unmatched bases: 2. These data originate in a study of blood T cell repertoires in COVID-19. Overall study context: There were acute and convalescent COVID-19 samples, and they came from the United States, Italy and Spain. Sample material is recorded as cDNA or gDNA derived from T cells, B-cell-depleted T cells, or PBMCs.

This chain links TRBV9 with TRBJ2-7, with 13 bases aligning to TRBD2. The clonotype was recovered from a woman in her sixties or seventies with acute or convalescent COVID-19. The sequencing input was peripheral blood. The CDR3 nucleotides are TGTGCCAGCAGCGTGGGGACTAGCGGGAACTACGAGCAGTACTTC. Amino acids: CASSVGTSGNYEQYF.